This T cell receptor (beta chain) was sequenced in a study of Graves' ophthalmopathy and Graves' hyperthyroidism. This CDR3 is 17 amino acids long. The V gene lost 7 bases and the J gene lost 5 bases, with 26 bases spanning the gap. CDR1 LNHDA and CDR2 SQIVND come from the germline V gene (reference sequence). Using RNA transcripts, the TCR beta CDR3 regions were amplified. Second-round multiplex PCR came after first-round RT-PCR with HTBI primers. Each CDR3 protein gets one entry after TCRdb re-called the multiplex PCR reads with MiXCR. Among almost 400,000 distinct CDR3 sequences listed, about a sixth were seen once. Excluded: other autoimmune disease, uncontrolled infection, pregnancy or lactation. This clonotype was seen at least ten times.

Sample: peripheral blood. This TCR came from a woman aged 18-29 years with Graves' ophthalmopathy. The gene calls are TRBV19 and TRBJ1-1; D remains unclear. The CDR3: CASTGPDRFLLRTEAFF. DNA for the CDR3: TGTGCCAGTACTGGACCGGACCGATTCCTCCTGAGGACTGAAGCTTTCTTT.